This is a list of T cell receptor beta chains from one sample in a study of control samples from healthy donors and cancer patients. The protocol was immunoSEQ multiplex PCR, while the TCRdb copy is restricted to in-frame clones and leaves out a portion. The table has 100,000 to 150,000 clones, 85% to 95% seen once; the top ten hold 0.58%. The material sequenced was PBMCs. These receptor sequences come from a man at least 80 years old with head and neck cancer. The CDR3 runs from the conserved cysteine through the conserved F or W. A D gene is named only where the DNA matches it firmly. Rows give clone size only sometimes, using once, few, many, or a class for an expanded clone.

TRBD1	TRBV5-1	15	TRBJ2-1	.	TGCGCCAGCACGTCCCCCGGGACAGGGGGCCTTGGGCAGTTCTTC	CASTSPGTGGLGQFF
TRBD2	TRBV5-1	16	TRBJ2-7	.	TGCGCCAGCAGCTTGGCCGGGACTAGCCAGACGGACGAGCAGTACTTC	CASSLAGTSQTDEQYF
TRBD2	TRBV7-8	18	TRBJ2-1	.	TGTGCCAGCAGCTTGGGACTAGCGGGATTCACCTCCTACAATGAGCAGTTCTTC	CASSLGLAGFTSYNEQFF
.	TRBV12-3/TRBV12-4	13	TRBJ1-1	.	TGTGCCAGCAGTTTAGCGGAACGGTGGGAGGCTTTCTTT	CASSLAERWEAFF
TRBD2	TRBV5-1	13	TRBJ2-5	.	TGCGCCAGCAGCGCGACTAGCTCAGAGACCCAGTACTTC	CASSATSSETQYF
TRBD2	TRBV9	16	TRBJ2-1	.	TGTGCCAGCAGCGTAGAGGCTAGCGGGAGTTGGAATGAGCAGTTCTTC	CASSVEASGSWNEQFF
TRBD2	TRBV24-1	17	TRBJ2-3	.	TGTGCCACCAGTCCCAGGACTAGTGGGAGGTTCGCAGATACGCAGTATTTT	CATSPRTSGRFADTQYF
.	TRBV7-2	14	TRBJ2-7	.	TGTGCCAGCAGCTTAGTTGCGGGCAGCTACGAGCAGTACTTC	CASSLVAGSYEQYF
TRBD1	TRBV10-3	16	TRBJ1-2	.	TGTGCCATCAGTGAGTTTAAGGACAGGACTAACTATGGCTACACCTTC	CAISEFKDRTNYGYTF
.	TRBV6-5	14	TRBJ2-4	.	TGTGCCAGCAGTTACTCGCAGGGGTGGCACATTCAGTACTTC	CASSYSQGWHIQYF
TRBD2	TRBV6-5	14	TRBJ2-1	.	TGTGCCAGCAGACTAGCGGGAACTTACAATGAGCAGTTCTTC	CASRLAGTYNEQFF
.	TRBV29-1	11	TRBJ1-1	.	TGCAGCGTTGCCGGAGGGGAAGAAGCTTTCTTT	CSVAGGEEAFF
.	TRBV3-1/TRBV3-2	16	TRBJ1-6	.	TGTGCCAGCAGCCAAGATAACCCCGTGGGGAATTCACCCCTCCACTTT	CASSQDNPVGNSPLHF
.	TRBV11-2	16	TRBJ2-1	.	TGTGCCAGCAGGCCCCGGGGGGCCCAGAACTACAATGAGCAGTTCTTC	CASRPRGAQNYNEQFF
.	TRBV27	14	TRBJ2-6	once	TGTGCCAGCAGACTGTTCGGAGGGGCCAACGTCCTGACTTTC	CASRLFGGANVLTF
.	TRBV27	17	TRBJ1-4	once	TGTGCCAGCAGTTTGACGACTCCTACCCCCACTAATGAAAAACTGTTTTTT	CASSLTTPTPTNEKLFF
TRBD2	TRBV5-4	15	TRBJ2-1	.	TGTGCCAGCAGCCCGAATAGCGGGGCGGGTAATGAGCAGTTCTTC	CASSPNSGAGNEQFF
TRBD2	TRBV7-2	15	TRBJ2-3	.	TGTGCCAGCATCCCGGGGGGACTAGCGGGGGCAGCGCAGTATTTT	CASIPGGLAGAAQYF
.	TRBV12-5	14	TRBJ1-1	.	TGTGCTAGTGACACAGGGACCATGAACACTGAAGCTTTCTTT	CASDTGTMNTEAFF
.	TRBV30	12	TRBJ1-2	once	TGTGCCTGGAGTGTACGCCCCGAGGGCTACACCTTC	CAWSVRPEGYTF
.	TRBV12-3/TRBV12-4	13	TRBJ2-2	.	TGTGCCAGCACCCCGGGCTTCGCCGGGGAGCTGTTTTTT	CASTPGFAGELFF
.	TRBV5-1	14	TRBJ2-5	.	TGCGCCAGCAGCTTGGGACTCGGGGAAGAGACCCAGTACTTC	CASSLGLGEETQYF
TRBD1	TRBV6-5	14	TRBJ1-4	.	TGTGCCAGCAGTTCTCGACAGGGGGCGGAAAAACTGTTTTTT	CASSSRQGAEKLFF
TRBD1	TRBV5-1	17	TRBJ1-1	.	TGCGCCAGCAGCTTGGCCCCTCCGGGACAGGGATCGCCTGAAGCTTTCTTT	CASSLAPPGQGSPEAFF
.	TRBV6-2/TRBV6-3	13	TRBJ2-1	few	TGTGCCAGCAGTTCGGGTACCTACAATGAGCAGTTCTTC	CASSSGTYNEQFF
TRBD2	TRBV7-8	14	TRBJ2-7	.	TGTGCCAGCAGCCACAAGCGGGAGCTTGGCGAGCAGTACTTC	CASSHKRELGEQYF
.	TRBV30	14	TRBJ1-3	few	TGTGCCTGGAGTGCCGGAAACTCTGGAAACACCATATATTTT	CAWSAGNSGNTIYF
.	TRBV6-5	13	TRBJ1-2	.	TGTGCCAGCAGTTACTCCCAGGTCTATGGCTACACCTTC	CASSYSQVYGYTF
.	TRBV7-9	17	TRBJ1-6	.	TGTGCCAGCAGCCTAGTATTCGGGACGGGCGAGGGTTCACCCCTCCACTTT	CASSLVFGTGEGSPLHF
.	TRBV11-3	13	TRBJ1-2	.	TGTGCCAGCAGCTTAAGAGAGGGCTATGGCTACACCTTC	CASSLREGYGYTF
.	TRBV13	12	TRBJ2-1	.	TGTGCCAGCAGTTTACTTAACAATGAGCAGTTCTTC	CASSLLNNEQFF
TRBD2	TRBV5-1	20	TRBJ2-2	few	TGCGCCAGCAGCTCGATAAGAGAGGCCGGGACTAGCGGGAGTTCGGGGGAGCTGTTTTTT	CASSSIREAGTSGSSGELFF
.	TRBV6-5	14	TRBJ1-6	.	TGTGCCAGCAGTCCCCGGAGGGACAATTCACCCCTCCACTTT	CASSPRRDNSPLHF
.	TRBV18	14	TRBJ2-3	.	TGTGCCAGCTCACCAGGAATAGGGCCAGATACGCAGTATTTT	CASSPGIGPDTQYF
TRBD2	TRBV9	18	TRBJ2-6	.	TGTGCCCGCGCCCGGGGGGGGACGTACAGCTCTGGGGCCAACGTCCTGACTTTC	CARARGGTYSSGANVLTF
.	TRBV5-6	12	TRBJ2-3	.	TGTGCCAGCAGCTTCGACAAGAGGGCGCAGTATTTT	CASSFDKRAQYF
.	TRBV5-1	13	TRBJ2-5	.	TGCGCCAGCAGTAAGCTTGATCCCCCTACCCAGTACTTC	CASSKLDPPTQYF
.	TRBV7-8	15	TRBJ1-1	.	TGTGCCAGCAGGGTTCGGGACACCTTGAACACTGAAGCTTTCTTT	CASRVRDTLNTEAFF
.	TRBV10-2	13	TRBJ2-7	.	TGCGCCAGTAAGGACCGCCGATCCTACGAGCAGTACTTC	CASKDRRSYEQYF
TRBD1	TRBV19	15	TRBJ1-4	.	TGTGCCAGTAGTTTGAACAGGGGTTCTAATGAAAAACTGTTTTTT	CASSLNRGSNEKLFF
.	TRBV20-1	11	TRBJ2-5	.	TGCAGTGCTAGGGAGGTGGAGACCCAGTACTTC	CSAREVETQYF
TRBD1	TRBV9	16	TRBJ1-3	.	TGTGCCAGCAGCGTAGATGTCAGGGGGCCTGGAAACACCATATATTTT	CASSVDVRGPGNTIYF
.	TRBV18	14	TRBJ1-4	.	TGTGCCAGCTCACTCATTGACAGTAATGAAAAACTGTTTTTT	CASSLIDSNEKLFF
.	TRBV27	14	TRBJ2-2	.	TGTGCCAGCAGTTTTTACTGGAACACCGGGGAGCTGTTTTTT	CASSFYWNTGELFF
TRBD2	TRBV6-5	13	TRBJ2-2	.	TGTGCCAGCAGTCTAGCGGGGACCGGGGAGCTGTTTTTT	CASSLAGTGELFF
.	TRBV19	12	TRBJ1-2	.	TGTGCCAGTACGGACACTCGAACTGGCTACACCTTC	CASTDTRTGYTF
TRBD1	TRBV7-9	15	TRBJ2-7	.	TGTGCCAGCAGCTTGATGACAGGGGGCGGGTACGAGCAGTACTTC	CASSLMTGGGYEQYF
TRBD1	TRBV7-9	16	TRBJ1-2	.	TGTGCCAGCAGCTTAGGTACGATGGGACAGGGACAAGGCTACACCTTC	CASSLGTMGQGQGYTF
TRBD1	TRBV19	15	TRBJ1-5	.	TGTGCCAGTAATACCGGGACAGGGGGTGTTCAGCCCCAGCATTTT	CASNTGTGGVQPQHF
.	TRBV19	17	TRBJ1-6	.	TGTGCCAGTAGTACGTCACGGAACCGGGATCGTAATTCACCCCTCCACTTT	CASSTSRNRDRNSPLHF
TRBD2	TRBV7-9	15	TRBJ2-5	.	TGTGCCAGCAGCTTAAGTCGGGAGGGCCAAGAGACCCAGTACTTC	CASSLSREGQETQYF
.	TRBV14	14	TRBJ2-7	.	TGTGCCAGCAGCCTATCGACAGGCAACTACGAGCAGTACTTC	CASSLSTGNYEQYF
.	TRBV9	15	TRBJ2-7	.	TGTGCCAGCCCCCTCGGACATCCGTTAGCCTACGAGCAGTACTTC	CASPLGHPLAYEQYF
TRBD2	TRBV30	14	TRBJ2-1	.	TGTGCCTGGAGTGGACTAGCGGAGTACAATGAGCAGTTCTTC	CAWSGLAEYNEQFF